These 27 T cell receptor beta chains were all obtained from the same sample, sequenced in a study of graft-versus-host responses after intestinal transplantation (dated by TCRdb to about 2021). Receptors were amplified or captured by the immunoSEQ multiplex PCR assay. Held by TCRdb, this immuneACCESS table contains in-frame sequences only and omits some clones. Under half of the omission traces to an unresolved V gene where checked; the cause of the rest is unknown. A total of some 79,000 clones appear in this sample, about 89% of them only once. The ten top clones hold roughly 0.37% of the sample. No antigen has been identified for these receptors. The time point label for this specimen denotes: cells obtained before transplantation from donor or recipient. Sample: unstimulated CD4+ T cells sorted from spleen or lymph node cells, taken before intestinal transplant. Source of these receptors: a human donor who received an intestinal transplant.

The chain employs TRBV5-8 and TRBJ1-6, with 8 bases identical to TRBD1. The CDR3 consists of 15 residues. The germline V gene has CDR1 SGHTS and CDR2 YDEGEE. Unmatched junction bases numbered 19, after V lost 6 bases and J lost 17 bases. This CDR3 is CASIERGPGDRPFHF. As DNA, the CDR3 is TGTGCCAGCATAGAAAGAGGGCCGGGGGACAGGCCCTTCCACTTT. The full variable domain, in which reference TRBV5-8 and TRBJ1-6 provide the parts outside the CDR3, is EAGVTQSPTHLIKTRGQQATLRCSPISGHTSVYWYQQALGLGLQFLLWYDEGEERNRGNFPPRFSGRQFPNYSSELNVNALELEDSALYLCASIERGPGDRPFHFGNGTRLTVT.

The V and J genes are TRBV7-9 and TRBJ1-1; D is possibly TRBD1 (5 bases). The germline CDR1 and CDR2 sequences are SEHNR and FQNEAQ (reference sequence). CDR3 size: 11 residues. The V end lost 5 bases, the J end lost 8 bases, and 9 bases lay between the germline ends. CDR3 coding DNA: TGTGCCAGCAGCACCAACAGGGAAGCTTTCTTT. Translating it yields CASSTNREAFF. The whole variable domain, remainder taken from reference TRBV7-9 and TRBJ1-1, is DTGVSQNPRHKITKRGQNVTFRCDPISEHNRLYWYRQTLGQGPEFLTYFQNEAQLEKSRLLSDRFSAERPKGSFSTLEIQRTEQGDSAMYLCASSTNREAFFGQGTRLTVV.

The genes are TRBV28 and TRBJ1-5; D not resolved. V gave up 3 bases and J gave up 6 bases, with 6 bases separating them. CDR1 and CDR2 (germline): MDHEN, SYDVKM. The CDR3 has 12 amino acids. The CDR3 reads CASSFEVQPQHF. The CDR3 nucleotides are TGTGCCAGCAGTTTCGAGGTTCAGCCCCAGCATTTT.

The rearrangement links TRBV5-3 to TRBJ2-7; TRBD2 matches at 7 bases. TRBV5-3 is sorted into the ORF group, with uncertain function. Germline trimming cut 5 bases from V and 1 base from J; bases unmatched to any gene: 9. The CDR3 length is 15 residues. DNA for the CDR3: TGTGCCAGAAGGTGTACGGCGGGAGTGTCCTACGAGCAGTACTTC. Translated, it gives CARRCTAGVSYEQYF.

The CDR3 DNA reads TGCGCCAGCAGCTTGAGGACATCAACCTTGAATGCTTTCTTT. It yields the protein CASSLRTSTLNAFF. The chain has TRBV5-1 and TRBJ1-1; weak D call: TRBD1 (5 bases). Germline V gene sequence: CDR1 SGHRS, CDR2 YFSETQ. The V gene lost 1 base and the J gene lost 11 bases, with 18 bases spanning the gap. The CDR3 loop spans 14 amino acids.

This chain connects TRBV19 to TRBJ2-7; a weak D match, TRBD1 (6 bases). The germline V gene has CDR1 LNHDA and CDR2 SQIVND (reference sequence). V was shortened by 5 bases and J by 2 bases, with 16 bases between the two germline ends. The CDR3 runs to 15 residues. The CDR3 DNA sequence: TGTGCCAGTAGTCCCCTCTGGCAGGGGACCTACGAGCAGTACTTC. It encodes CASSPLWQGTYEQYF.

This clone was detected only a few times. The chain couples TRBV9 to TRBJ1-3; TRBD1 matches at 7 bases. There are 15 residues in the CDR3. The junction had 3 bases not matched to a gene; V was cut back by 0 bases and J by 3 bases. Per the germline V gene, CDR1 is SGDLS and CDR2 is YYNGEE. This chain's CDR3 is CASSVGQGNGNTIYF. The CDR3 bases are TGTGCCAGCAGCGTAGGACAGGGAAATGGAAACACCATATATTTT.

The V call is TRBV28, the J call TRBJ1-5; D perhaps matches TRBD1 (5 bases). The CDR3 length is 15 residues. Germline V gene data show CDR1 as MDHEN and CDR2 as SYDVKM. V was clipped by 5 bases and J by 4 bases, with 15 bases between them. This CDR3 reads CASSRSGLPNQPQHF. The CDR3 DNA follows: TGTGCCAGCAGTAGATCGGGACTTCCAAATCAGCCCCAGCATTTT.

V is TRBV28 and J is TRBJ1-3; possibly TRBD1 for D (5 bases). V was shortened by 7 bases and J by 0 bases, with 10 bases between the two germline ends. Germline V gene data show CDR1 as MDHEN and CDR2 as SYDVKM. The CDR3 totals 14 residues. The CDR3 region has the DNA TGTGCCAGCATTGCGGGGACCTCTGGAAACACCATATATTTT. It is translated as CASIAGTSGNTIYF.

The chain is built from TRBV6-1 and TRBJ1-6; 8 positions agree with TRBD1. The CDR3 totals 14 residues. V trimming: 7 bases; J trimming: 9 bases; junction bases outside the gene matches: 8. Germline CDR1 is MNHNS and CDR2 is SASEGT. This CDR3 reads CASIDGQGRSPLHF. The CDR3 region has the DNA TGTGCCAGCATCGACGGACAGGGCCGTTCACCCCTCCACTTT.

The chain uses TRBV19 and TRBJ1-2; TRBD1 matches at 7 bases. V was clipped by 5 bases and J by 1 base; unmatched bases: 4. CDR3 length: 14 amino acids. The germline gives CDR1 LNHDA, CDR2 SQIVND (reference sequence). CDR3 sequence: CASSVGQFNYGYTF. DNA for the CDR3: TGTGCCAGTAGTGTGGGACAGTTTAACTATGGCTACACCTTC. Supplemented by reference TRBV19 and TRBJ1-2, the full variable domain reads DGGITQSPKYLFRKEGQNVTLSCEQNLNHDAMYWYRQDPGQGLRLIYYSQIVNDFQKGDIAEGYSVSREKKESFPLTVTSAQKNPTAFYLCASSVGQFNYGYTFGSGTRLTVV.

The CDR3 DNA reads TGTGCCAGCAGTGCCAACCCCGGGACAGGGGTTCAGTACTTC. Translating it yields CASSANPGTGVQYF. The chain links TRBV6-5 to TRBJ2-4; 10 nucleotides match TRBD1. Germline V lookup: CDR1 MNHEY, CDR2 SVGAGI. This CDR3 contains 14 residues. The junction had 9 bases not matched to a gene; V was cut back by 5 bases and J by 11 bases.

The chain joins TRBV6-5 to TRBJ2-7; TRBD1 matches 8 bases. This CDR3 is 14 amino acids long. CDR1 MNHEY and CDR2 SVGAGI come from the germline V gene. The junction had 9 bases not matched to a gene; V was cut back by 5 bases and J by 6 bases. The CDR3 spells CASSPPTGAGEQYF. In DNA, the CDR3 is TGTGCCAGCAGTCCCCCGACAGGGGCGGGCGAGCAGTACTTC.

V and J are TRBV4-2 and TRBJ2-4; 9 nucleotides line up with TRBD2. This CDR3 is built from 20 residues. V trimming: 0 bases; J trimming: 1 base; junction bases outside the gene matches: 13. CDR1 and CDR2 from the germline V gene are LGHNA and YNFKEQ. The CDR3 reads CASSQDEGSGGLGAKNIQYF. The CDR3 DNA is TGTGCCAGCAGCCAAGATGAGGGTAGCGGGGGATTAGGCGCCAAAAACATTCAGTACTTC.

In this sample, this clone turned up a few times. The chain has TRBV7-9 and TRBJ2-7; the match to TRBD2 covers 7 bases. The trim removed 5 bases at V and 4 bases at J, leaving 20 bases unmatched. The CDR3 is made up of 18 amino acids. Germline lookup yields CDR1 SEHNR and CDR2 FQNEAQ (reference sequence). The CDR3 coding sequence is TGTGCCAGCAGCCCTCAAAGTAACCCGGGGAGGGGAGGGTACGAGCAGTACTTC. This gives the protein CASSPQSNPGRGGYEQYF.

The rearrangement uses TRBV2 and TRBJ2-4; 11 positions agree with TRBD2. The CDR3 spans 14 residues. CDR1 is SNHLY and CDR2 is FYNNEI in the germline V gene. V lost 2 bases to trimming and J lost 11 bases; unmatched junction nucleotides: 5. CDR3 loop: CASSELTSGTFQYF. In DNA form, the CDR3 reads TGTGCCAGCAGTGAATTGACTAGCGGGACTTTTCAGTACTTC.

The chain carries TRBV6-5 and TRBJ1-4, with no clear D. V lost 2 bases and J lost 7, with 11 bases in between. This CDR3 region has 14 residues. Germline CDR1 and CDR2: MNHEY and SVGAGI. The CDR3 loop reads CASSYTPSGEKLFF. The CDR3 DNA sequence: TGTGCCAGCAGTTACACACCGAGCGGTGAAAAACTGTTTTTT.

The genes are TRBV28 and TRBJ1-1; tentatively, D is TRBD1 (6 bases). V lost 8 bases and J lost 1, with 14 bases in between. Germline V gene lookup returns CDR1 MDHEN and CDR2 SYDVKM. The CDR3 contains 14 residues. The CDR3 spells CASALGAPNTEAFF. The CDR3 DNA reads as TGTGCCAGCGCCCTGGGGGCCCCGAACACTGAAGCTTTCTTT.

The V call is TRBV28, the J call TRBJ2-1; weak D call: TRBD1 (6 bases). The CDR3 totals 12 residues. Trimming removed 6 bases at V and 7 bases at J, with 10 bases between. Germline CDR1 MDHEN, CDR2 SYDVKM. The CDR3 region is CASRQGLNEQFF. In nucleotides, the CDR3 is TGTGCCAGCAGACAGGGATTGAATGAGCAGTTCTTC.

The chain combines TRBV7-9 with TRBJ2-5, with unresolved D. Looked up from germline, CDR1 is SEHNR and CDR2 is FQNEAQ (reference sequence). With 4 bases removed from V and 2 bases from J, the gap between germline ends came to 8 bases. The CDR3 is 13 amino acids. Written as DNA, the CDR3 is TGTGCCAGCAGCTCGACGAGGCAAGAGACCCAGTACTTC. This gives the protein CASSSTRQETQYF.

The chain employs TRBV28 and TRBJ2-5, with D unresolved. The V gene lost 2 bases and the J gene lost 2 bases, with 12 bases spanning the gap. This CDR3 has 15 amino acids. Germline assignment: CDR1 MDHEN and CDR2 SYDVKM. The CDR3 loop reads CASSLGQLFQETQYF. CDR3 nucleotide sequence: TGTGCCAGCAGTTTAGGGCAGCTATTTCAAGAGACCCAGTACTTC. The variable domain in full, with the rest retrieved from reference TRBV28 and TRBJ2-5, is DVKVTQSSRYLVKRTGEKVFLECVQDMDHENMFWYRQDPGLGLRLIYFSYDVKMKEKGDIPEGYSVSREKKERFSLILESASTNQTSMYLCASSLGQLFQETQYFGPGTRLLVL.

The genes are TRBV9 and TRBJ1-5; 8 bases align to TRBD1. J was trimmed by 0 bases and V by 2 bases; bases with no gene match: 7. There are 17 residues in the CDR3. CDR1 is SGDLS, CDR2 YYNGEE, per germline. CDR3 DNA sequence: TGTGCCAGCAGCGTCGCAGGGGGCGGGAGTAGCAATCAGCCCCAGCATTTT. Residues: CASSVAGGGSSNQPQHF.

The chain has TRBV4-1 and TRBJ1-6, with a possible D match to TRBD1 (5 bases). V lost 0 bases to trimming and J lost 0 bases, with 18 bases between them. From germline, CDR1 is MGHRA and CDR2 YSYEKL. The CDR3 has 20 amino acids. CDR3 DNA sequence: TGCGCCAGCAGCCAAGAAGAGAATGGGGCCCCGAGCTCCTATAATTCACCCCTCCACTTT. Protein sequence: CASSQEENGAPSSYNSPLHF.

The J gene is TRBJ1-6, the V gene TRBV10-3, with D uncertain. The CDR3 is made up of 17 amino acids. With 0 bases removed from V and 0 bases from J, the gap between germline ends came to 9 bases. CDR1 is ENHRY, CDR2 SYGVKD, per germline. The CDR3 sequence: CAISESMAGSYNSPLHF. CDR3 coding DNA: TGTGCCATCAGTGAGTCGATGGCGGGCTCCTATAATTCACCCCTCCACTTT.

This sequence joins TRBV7-2 and TRBJ2-7, with TRBD1 as a possible D gene (6 bases). The CDR3 runs to 15 residues. Germline CDR1 SGHTA, CDR2 FQGNSA. V was clipped by 3 bases and J by 3 bases, with 15 bases between them. The CDR3, as DNA: TGTGCCAGCAGCTTTAACCAGGGGACGAGCTACGAGCAGTACTTC. Encoded protein: CASSFNQGTSYEQYF. The whole variable domain, remainder taken from reference TRBV7-2 and TRBJ2-7, is GAGVSQSPSNKVTEKGKDVELRCDPISGHTALYWYRQSLGQGLEFLIYFQGNSAPDKSGLPSDRFSAERTGGSVSTLTIQRTQQEDSAVYLCASSFNQGTSYEQYFGPGTRLTVT.

This clone was seen only once. The gene calls are TRBV4-1 and TRBJ1-4, with D maybe TRBD1 (6 bases). Trimming took 2 bases from V and 5 from J, leaving 12 bases between them. Germline lookup yields CDR1 MGHRA and CDR2 YSYEKL. This CDR3 spans 15 amino acids. CDR3 coding DNA: TGCGCCAGCAGCCAATATGACAGGCCCAATGAAAAACTGTTTTTT. This sequence encodes CASSQYDRPNEKLFF.

This sequence joins TRBV10-2 and TRBJ2-5; 11 bases map to TRBD2. With V trimmed by 6 bases and J by 2 bases, 5 bases remained unmatched. CDR3 size: 15 residues. CDR1 WSHSY and CDR2 SAAADI come from the germline V gene. CDR3 in amino acids: CASRGTSGHQETQYF. The CDR3 region has the DNA TGCGCCAGCAGGGGGACTAGCGGACATCAAGAGACCCAGTACTTC.